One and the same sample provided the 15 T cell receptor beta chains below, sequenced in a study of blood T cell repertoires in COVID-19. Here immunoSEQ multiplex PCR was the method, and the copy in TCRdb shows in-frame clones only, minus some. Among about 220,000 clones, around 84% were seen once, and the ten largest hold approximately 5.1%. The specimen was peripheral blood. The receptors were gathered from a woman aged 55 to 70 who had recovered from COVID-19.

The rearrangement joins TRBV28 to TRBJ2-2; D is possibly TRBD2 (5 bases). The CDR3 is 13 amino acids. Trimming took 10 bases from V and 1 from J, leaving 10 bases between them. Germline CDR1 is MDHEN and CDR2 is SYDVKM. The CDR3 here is CAITEGNTGELFF. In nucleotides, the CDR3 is TGTGCCATCACTGAGGGGAACACCGGGGAGCTGTTTTTT.

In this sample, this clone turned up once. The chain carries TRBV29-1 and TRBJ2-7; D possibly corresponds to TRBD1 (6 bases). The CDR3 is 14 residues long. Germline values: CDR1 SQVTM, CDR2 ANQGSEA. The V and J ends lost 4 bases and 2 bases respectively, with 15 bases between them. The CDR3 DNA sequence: TGCAGCGTTGCTGACAGGCGCCTAACCTACGAGCAGTACTTC. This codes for CSVADRRLTYEQYF.

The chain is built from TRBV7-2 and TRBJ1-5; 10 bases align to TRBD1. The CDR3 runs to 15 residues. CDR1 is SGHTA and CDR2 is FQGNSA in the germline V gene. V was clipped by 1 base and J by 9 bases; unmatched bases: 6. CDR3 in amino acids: CASSLVGTGAGPQHF. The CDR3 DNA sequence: TGTGCCAGCAGCTTAGTAGGGACAGGGGCCGGGCCCCAGCATTTT.

The CDR3 protein is CASSFTLDTDTQYF. For the CDR3, the DNA is TGTGCCAGCAGCTTTACGTTAGACACAGATACGCAGTATTTT. V usage is TRBV7-9 and J usage is TRBJ2-3; the D is unclear. The V and J ends lost 3 bases and 2 bases respectively, with 9 bases between them. Germline CDR1 SEHNR, CDR2 FQNEAQ (reference sequence). The CDR3 is 14 residues long.

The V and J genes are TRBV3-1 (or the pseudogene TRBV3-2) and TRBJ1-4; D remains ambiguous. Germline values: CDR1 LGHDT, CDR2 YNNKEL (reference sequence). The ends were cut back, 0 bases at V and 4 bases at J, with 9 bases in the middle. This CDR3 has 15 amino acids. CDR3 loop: CASSQDEGHNEKLFF. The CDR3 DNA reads TGTGCCAGCAGCCAAGATGAGGGTCATAATGAAAAACTGTTTTTT.

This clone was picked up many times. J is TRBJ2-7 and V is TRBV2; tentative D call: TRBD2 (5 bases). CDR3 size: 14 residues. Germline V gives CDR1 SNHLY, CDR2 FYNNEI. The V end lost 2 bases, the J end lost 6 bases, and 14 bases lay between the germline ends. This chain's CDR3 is CASSEPLAGPEQYF. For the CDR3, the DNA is TGTGCCAGCAGTGAACCTTTGGCGGGCCCCGAGCAGTACTTC.

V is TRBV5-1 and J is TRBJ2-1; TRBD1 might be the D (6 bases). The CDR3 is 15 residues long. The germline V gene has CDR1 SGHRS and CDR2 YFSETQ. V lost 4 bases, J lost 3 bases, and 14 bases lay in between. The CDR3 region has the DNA TGCGCCAGCAGCCCAAGTGGACAGTTCTACAATGAGCAGTTCTTC. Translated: CASSPSGQFYNEQFF.

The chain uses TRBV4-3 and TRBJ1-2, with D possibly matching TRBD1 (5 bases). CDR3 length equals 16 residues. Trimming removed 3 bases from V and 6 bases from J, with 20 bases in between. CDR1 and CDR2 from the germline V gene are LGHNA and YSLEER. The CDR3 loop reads CASSHPGSGVGDGYTF. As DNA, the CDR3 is TGCGCCAGCAGCCATCCAGGATCGGGGGTAGGGGATGGCTACACCTTC.

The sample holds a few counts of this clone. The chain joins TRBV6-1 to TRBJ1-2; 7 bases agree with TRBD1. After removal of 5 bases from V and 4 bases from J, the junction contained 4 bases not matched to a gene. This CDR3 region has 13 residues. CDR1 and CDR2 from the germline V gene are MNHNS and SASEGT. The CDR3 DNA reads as TGTGCCAGCAGTCCCGGACAGGTCTATGGCTACACCTTC. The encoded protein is CASSPGQVYGYTF.

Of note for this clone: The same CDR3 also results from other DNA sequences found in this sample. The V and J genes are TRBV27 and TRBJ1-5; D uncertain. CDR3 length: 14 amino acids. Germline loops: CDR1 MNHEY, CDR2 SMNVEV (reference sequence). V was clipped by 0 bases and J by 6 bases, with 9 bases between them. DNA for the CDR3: TGTGCCAGCAGTTTATCGGGCGAGGGTCAGCCCCAGCATTTT. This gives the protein CASSLSGEGQPQHF.

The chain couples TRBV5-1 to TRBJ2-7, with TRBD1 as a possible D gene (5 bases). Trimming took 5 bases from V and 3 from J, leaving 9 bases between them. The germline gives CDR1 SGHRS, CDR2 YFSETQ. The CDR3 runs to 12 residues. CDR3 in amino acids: CASSDSFYEQYF. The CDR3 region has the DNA TGCGCCAGCAGTGACAGTTTCTACGAGCAGTACTTC.

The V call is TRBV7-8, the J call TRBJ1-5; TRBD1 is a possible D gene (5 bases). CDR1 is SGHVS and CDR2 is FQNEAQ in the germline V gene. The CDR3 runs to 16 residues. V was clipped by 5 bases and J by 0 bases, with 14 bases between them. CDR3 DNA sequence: TGTGCCAGCAGCGGGCAGGGTCTTAATAGCAATCAGCCCCAGCATTTT. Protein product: CASSGQGLNSNQPQHF.

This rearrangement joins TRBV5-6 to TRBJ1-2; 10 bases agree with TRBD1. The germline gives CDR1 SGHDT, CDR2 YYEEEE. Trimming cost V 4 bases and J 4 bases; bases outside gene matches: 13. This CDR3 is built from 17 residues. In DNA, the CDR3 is TGTGCCAGCAGCCCTGGGGGGGCGACAGGGGGCAGCTATGGCTACACCTTC. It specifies CASSPGGATGGSYGYTF.

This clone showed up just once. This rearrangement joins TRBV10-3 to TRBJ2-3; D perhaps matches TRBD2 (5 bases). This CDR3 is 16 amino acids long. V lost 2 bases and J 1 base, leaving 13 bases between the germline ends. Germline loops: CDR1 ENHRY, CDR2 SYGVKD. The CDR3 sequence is CAISEPPGVGTDTQYF. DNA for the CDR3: TGTGCCATCAGTGAGCCCCCCGGGGTAGGCACAGATACGCAGTATTTT.

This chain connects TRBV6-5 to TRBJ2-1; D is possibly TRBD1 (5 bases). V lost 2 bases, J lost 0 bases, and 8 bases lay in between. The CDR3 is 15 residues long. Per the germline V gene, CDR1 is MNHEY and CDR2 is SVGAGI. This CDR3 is CASSYRGFSYNEQFF. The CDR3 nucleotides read TGTGCCAGCAGTTACAGGGGCTTCTCCTACAATGAGCAGTTCTTC.